This T cell receptor beta chain was sequenced in a study of T-cell reconstitution after alpha-beta-depleted transplantation in children. Trimming shortened V by 4 bases and J by 2 bases, and 8 bases separated the two germline ends. The CDR3 loop spans 12 amino acids. Germline V gene lookup returns CDR1 SQVTM and CDR2 ANQGSEA. Unique molecular identifiers were used to barcode this TCRbeta library. TCRdb passed the PCR reads through MiXCR, listing each CDR3 protein once. This sample carries hundreds of thousands of distinct CDR3 sequences, approximately 20% of them seen once, and the ten largest clones take 3% to 4%.

The chain recombines TRBV29-1 with TRBJ1-2; no reliable D call. The TCR sequence derives from a human donor who donated a stem cell graft to a child with acute lymphoblastic leukemia. The specimen was PBMCs from the stem cell graft donor, collected from the stem cell graft. The CDR3 region is CSVVRGNYGYTF. As DNA, the CDR3 is TGCAGCGTTGTACGGGGAAACTATGGCTACACCTTC. The full variable domain, rest sourced from reference TRBV29-1 and TRBJ1-2, is SAVISQKPSRDICQRGTSLTIQCQVDSQVTMMFWYRQQPGQSLTLIATANQGSEATYESGFVIDKFPISRPNLTFSTLTVSNMSPEDSSIYLCSVVRGNYGYTFGSGTRLTVV.